This T cell receptor (beta chain) emerged from a study of molecular identifiers for immune sequencing clone quantification. This clonotype was detected ten times or more. TCRdb passed the PCR reads through MiXCR, listing each CDR3 protein once. The table includes hundreds of thousands of distinct CDR3 sequences, about 25% detected once. This CDR3 spans 15 amino acids. Germline V CDR1 and CDR2: SGHRS, YFSETQ. Trimming took 1 base from V and 1 from J, leaving 11 bases between them. The chain combines TRBV5-1 with TRBJ2-5, with D perhaps given as TRBD1 or TRBD2 (5 bases each). Source material: naive CD8+ T cells from blood, with Jurkat cell RNA spiked in. Documented subset: FACS-sorted CD8+CD4-CCR7+CD45RA+ naive T cells. The clonotype originates from a human donor in good health. Some libraries in this study had Jurkat cell RNA spiked in. CDR3: CASSLTWGPQETQYF. The CDR3 DNA reads TGCGCCAGCAGCTTGACTTGGGGACCCCAAGAGACCCAGTACTTC.